This record concerns one T cell receptor (beta chain) sequence. The antigen is undetermined. This specimen comes from a study of T cells after posttransplantation cyclophosphamide. Whole-study findings and limits: Later post-transplant blood repertoires were often dominated by donor CD8+ memory clones.

The J segment lost 1 base and the V segment lost 2 bases, leaving 4 bases of the junction unmatched. Looked up from germline, CDR1 is LNHDA and CDR2 is SQIVND (reference sequence). This CDR3 is 16 amino acids long. Control samples came 1 year after myeloablative marrow transplants with methotrexate plus calcineurin inhibitor. The repertoire was sequenced with immunoSEQ multiplex PCR; TCRdb's copy has only in-frame clones and lacks some. Here the sample spans approximately 10,000 clones, about 89% being singletons. The sequenced sample was PBMCs, obtained about 67 weeks after allogeneic stem cell transplant with calcineurin inhibitor and methotrexate. This receptor was obtained from a male patient aged 45-60 years who received an allogeneic stem cell transplant from an unrelated donor, was CMV-positive, and had chronic GVHD only. Some T cells may trace back to the graft donor. The rearrangement uses TRBV19 and TRBJ2-3; TRBD2 matches at 9 bases. The CDR3 coding sequence is TGTGCCAGTAGTATATGGGCGGGAGGGCGCACAGATACGCAGTATTTT. As protein: CASSIWAGGRTDTQYF.